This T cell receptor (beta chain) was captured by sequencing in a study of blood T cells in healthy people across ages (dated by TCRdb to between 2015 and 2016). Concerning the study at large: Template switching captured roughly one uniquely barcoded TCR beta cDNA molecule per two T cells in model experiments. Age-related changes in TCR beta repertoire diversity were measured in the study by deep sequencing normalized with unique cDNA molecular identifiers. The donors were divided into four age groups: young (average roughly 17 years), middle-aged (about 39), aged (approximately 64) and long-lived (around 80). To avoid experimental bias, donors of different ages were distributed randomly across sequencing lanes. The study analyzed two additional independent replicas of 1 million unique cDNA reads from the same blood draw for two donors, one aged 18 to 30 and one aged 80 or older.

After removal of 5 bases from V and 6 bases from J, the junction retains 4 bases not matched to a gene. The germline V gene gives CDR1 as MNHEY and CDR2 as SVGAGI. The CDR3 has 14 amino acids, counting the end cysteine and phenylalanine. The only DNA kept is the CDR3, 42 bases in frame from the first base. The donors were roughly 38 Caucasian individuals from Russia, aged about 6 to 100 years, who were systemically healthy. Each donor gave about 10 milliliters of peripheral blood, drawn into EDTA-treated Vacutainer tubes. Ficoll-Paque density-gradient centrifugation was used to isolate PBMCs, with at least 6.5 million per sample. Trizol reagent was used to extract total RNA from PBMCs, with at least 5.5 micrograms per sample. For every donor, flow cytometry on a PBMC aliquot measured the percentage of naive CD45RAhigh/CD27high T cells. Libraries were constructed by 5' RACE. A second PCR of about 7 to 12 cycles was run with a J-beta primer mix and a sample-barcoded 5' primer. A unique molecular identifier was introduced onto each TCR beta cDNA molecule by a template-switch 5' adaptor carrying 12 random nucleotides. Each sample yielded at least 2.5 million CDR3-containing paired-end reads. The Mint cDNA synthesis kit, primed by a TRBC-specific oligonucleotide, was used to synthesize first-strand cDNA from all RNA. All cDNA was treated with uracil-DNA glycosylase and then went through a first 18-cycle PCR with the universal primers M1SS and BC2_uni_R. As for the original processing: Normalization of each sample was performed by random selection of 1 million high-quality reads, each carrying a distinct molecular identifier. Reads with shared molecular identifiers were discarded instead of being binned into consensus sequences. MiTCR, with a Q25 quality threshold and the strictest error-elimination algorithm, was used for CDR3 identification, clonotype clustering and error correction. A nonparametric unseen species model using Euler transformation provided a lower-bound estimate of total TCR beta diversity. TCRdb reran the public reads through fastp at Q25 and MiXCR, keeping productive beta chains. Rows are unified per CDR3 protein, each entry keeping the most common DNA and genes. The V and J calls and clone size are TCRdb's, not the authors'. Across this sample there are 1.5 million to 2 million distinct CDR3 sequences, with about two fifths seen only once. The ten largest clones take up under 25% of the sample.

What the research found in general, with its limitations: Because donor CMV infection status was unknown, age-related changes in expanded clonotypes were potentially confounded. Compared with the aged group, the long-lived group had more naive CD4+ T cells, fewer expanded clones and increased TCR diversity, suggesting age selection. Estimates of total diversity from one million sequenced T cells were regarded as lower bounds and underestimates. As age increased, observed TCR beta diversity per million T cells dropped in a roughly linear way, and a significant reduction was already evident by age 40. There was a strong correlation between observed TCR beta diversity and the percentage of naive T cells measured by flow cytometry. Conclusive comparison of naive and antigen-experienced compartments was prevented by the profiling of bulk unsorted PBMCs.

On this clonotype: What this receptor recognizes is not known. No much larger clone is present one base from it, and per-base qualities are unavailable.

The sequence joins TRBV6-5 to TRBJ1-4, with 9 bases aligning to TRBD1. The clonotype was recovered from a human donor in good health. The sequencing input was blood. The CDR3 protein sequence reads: CASSRQGGDEKLFF. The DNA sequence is TGTGCCAGCAGTCGACAGGGGGGAGATGAAAAACTGTTTTTT.